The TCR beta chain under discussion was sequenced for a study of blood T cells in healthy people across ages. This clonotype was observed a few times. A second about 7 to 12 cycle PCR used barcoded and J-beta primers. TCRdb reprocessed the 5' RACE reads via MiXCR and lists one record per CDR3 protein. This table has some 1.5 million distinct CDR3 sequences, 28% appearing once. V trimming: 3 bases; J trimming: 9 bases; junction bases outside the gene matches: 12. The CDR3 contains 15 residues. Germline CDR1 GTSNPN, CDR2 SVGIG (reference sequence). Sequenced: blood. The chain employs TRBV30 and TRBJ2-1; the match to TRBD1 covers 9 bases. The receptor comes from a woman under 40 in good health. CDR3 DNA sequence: TGTGCCTGGAGATCTACAGGGGGCTCTTATACTGAGCAGTTCTTC. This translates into CAWRSTGGSYTEQFF.